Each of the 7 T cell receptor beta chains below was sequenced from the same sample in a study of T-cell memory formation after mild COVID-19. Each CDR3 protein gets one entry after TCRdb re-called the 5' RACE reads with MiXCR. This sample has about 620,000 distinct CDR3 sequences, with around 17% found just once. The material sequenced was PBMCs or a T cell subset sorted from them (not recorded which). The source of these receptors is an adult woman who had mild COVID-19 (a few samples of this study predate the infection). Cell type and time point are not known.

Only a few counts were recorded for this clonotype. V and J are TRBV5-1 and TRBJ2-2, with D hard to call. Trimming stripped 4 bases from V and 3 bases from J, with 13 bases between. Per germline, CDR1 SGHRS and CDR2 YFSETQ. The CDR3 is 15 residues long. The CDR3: CASSLDRTYTGELFF. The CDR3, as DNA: TGCGCCAGCAGCCTGGATAGGACGTACACCGGGGAGCTGTTTTTT.

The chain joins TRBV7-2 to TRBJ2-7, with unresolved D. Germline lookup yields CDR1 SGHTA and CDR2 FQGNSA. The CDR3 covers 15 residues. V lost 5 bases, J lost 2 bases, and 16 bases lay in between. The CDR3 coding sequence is TGTGCCAGCAGCCTATACATCACGAAGGCCTACGAGCAGTACTTC. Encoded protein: CASSLYITKAYEQYF.

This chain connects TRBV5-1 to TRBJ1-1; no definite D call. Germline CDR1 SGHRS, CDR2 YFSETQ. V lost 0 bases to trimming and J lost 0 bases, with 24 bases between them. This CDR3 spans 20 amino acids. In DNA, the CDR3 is TGCGCCAGCAGCTTGGATAGCTCGGCCGACCGCCCTCCACTGAACACTGAAGCTTTCTTT. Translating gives CASSLDSSADRPPLNTEAFF.

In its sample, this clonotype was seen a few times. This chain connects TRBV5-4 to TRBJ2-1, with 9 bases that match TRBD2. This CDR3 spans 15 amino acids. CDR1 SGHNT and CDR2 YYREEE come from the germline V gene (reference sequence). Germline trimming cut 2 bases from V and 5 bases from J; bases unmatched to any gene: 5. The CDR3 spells CASSFAAGGDNEQFF. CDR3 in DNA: TGTGCCAGCAGCTTTGCAGCGGGAGGCGACAATGAGCAGTTCTTC.

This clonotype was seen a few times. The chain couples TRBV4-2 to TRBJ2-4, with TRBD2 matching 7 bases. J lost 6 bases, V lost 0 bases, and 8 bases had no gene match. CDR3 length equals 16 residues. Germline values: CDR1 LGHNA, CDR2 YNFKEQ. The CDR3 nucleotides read TGTGCCAGCAGCCAAGATAGCCCAGCGGGGCCAAACATTCAGTACTTC. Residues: CASSQDSPAGPNIQYF.

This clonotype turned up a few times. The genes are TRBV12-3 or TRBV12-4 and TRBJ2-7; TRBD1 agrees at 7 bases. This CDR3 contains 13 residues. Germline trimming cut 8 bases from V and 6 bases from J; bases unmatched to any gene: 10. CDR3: CASGLQGIGEQYF. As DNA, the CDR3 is TGTGCCAGCGGGTTACAGGGGATCGGCGAGCAGTACTTC.

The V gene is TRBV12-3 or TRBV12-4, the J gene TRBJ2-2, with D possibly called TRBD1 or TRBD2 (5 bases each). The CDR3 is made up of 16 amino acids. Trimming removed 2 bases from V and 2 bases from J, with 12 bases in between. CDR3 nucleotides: TGTGCCAGCAGTTTACTCAGGGACCTTAACACCGGGGAGCTGTTTTTT. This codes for CASSLLRDLNTGELFF.